A single sample is the source of the 17 T cell receptor beta chains below, sequenced in a study of identical twins. MiXCR, applied by TCRdb to the 5' RACE reads, yields one record per CDR3 protein. The sample has 350,000 to 450,000 distinct CDR3 sequences, approximately 18% seen once. Material for sequencing was naive T cells sorted from blood. These TCRs come from a man between 50 and 59 years old in good health.

The chain joins TRBV27 to TRBJ2-7, with TRBD1 identical over 7 bases. V trimming: 3 bases; J trimming: 0 bases; junction bases outside the gene matches: 5. This CDR3 is 15 amino acids long. In germline, CDR1 is MNHEY, CDR2 SMNVEV (reference sequence). This CDR3 reads CASSLVRDSSYEQYF. Written as DNA, the CDR3 is TGTGCCAGCAGTTTGGTCAGGGACAGCTCCTACGAGCAGTACTTC.

This clonotype has more than one count but fewer than ten. The chain recombines TRBV4-3 with TRBJ1-1; D may be TRBD1 (5 bases). The CDR3 consists of 15 residues. Germline V gene lookup returns CDR1 LGHNA and CDR2 YSLEER. With 0 bases removed from V and 10 bases from J, the gap between germline ends came to 18 bases. The CDR3, as DNA: TGCGCCAGCAGCCAAGATTGGAGGATCAACCAGGGAGCTTTCTTT. As protein: CASSQDWRINQGAFF.

This clonotype was recorded at least ten times. The chain is built from TRBV12-3 or TRBV12-4 and TRBJ2-7; D ambiguous. Trimming cost V 7 bases and J 2 bases, with 9 bases left between them. The CDR3 runs to 12 residues. In nucleotides, the CDR3 is TGTGCCAGCACCAAGGAGACCTACGAGCAGTACTTC. Amino acid sequence: CASTKETYEQYF.

The V call is TRBV4-2, the J call TRBJ1-5; D uncertain. Trimming cost V 5 bases and J 4 bases, with 9 bases left between them. Germline CDR1 reads LGHNA; CDR2 reads YNFKEQ. The CDR3 runs to 13 residues. CDR3: CASSRTENQPQHF. CDR3 coding DNA: TGTGCCAGCAGCAGAACAGAGAATCAGCCCCAGCATTTT.

This chain links TRBV5-1 with TRBJ2-7; the D gene could be TRBD1 or TRBD2 (5 bases each). CDR3 size: 16 residues. V was trimmed by 0 bases and J by 3 bases, leaving 16 bases between them. Germline values: CDR1 SGHRS, CDR2 YFSETQ. The CDR3 region has the DNA TGCGCCAGCAGCTTGGGCCGGGACGTAGAGGTCTACGAGCAGTACTTC. It is translated as CASSLGRDVEVYEQYF.

The rearrangement joins TRBV27 to TRBJ2-1; 9 bases line up with TRBD1. V shed 5 bases and J 10 bases; nucleotides not matched to a gene: 12. The CDR3 is made up of 15 amino acids. Germline V gene sequence: CDR1 MNHEY, CDR2 SMNVEV (reference sequence). CDR3 DNA: TGTGCCAGCAGTCCACAGGGGGCCGCGGTGGGCGAGCAGTTCTTC. Encoded protein: CASSPQGAAVGEQFF.

This clonotype was picked up a small number of times. This sequence joins TRBV2 and TRBJ2-2; D is unclear. Germline CDR1 and CDR2: SNHLY and FYNNEI. Between the trimmed V and J ends, which lost 7 bases and 0 bases, there was a span of 12 bases. The CDR3 covers 15 residues. In nucleotides, the CDR3 is TGTGCCAGCATGGTTACAGATTCGAACACCGGGGAGCTGTTTTTT. This gives the protein CASMVTDSNTGELFF.

V and J are TRBV3-1 and TRBJ2-7; no firm D call. This CDR3 region has 12 residues. Germline loops: CDR1 LGHDT, CDR2 YNNKEL (reference sequence). Trimming removed 1 base at V and 5 bases at J, with 6 bases between. The CDR3 coding sequence is TGTGCCAGCAGCCAAGTGGTTGACGAGCAGTACTTC. Amino acid sequence: CASSQVVDEQYF.

This clonotype occurred many times. The chain is built from TRBV20-1 and TRBJ1-1; D ambiguous. V was cut by 2 bases and J by 1 base, with 11 bases left in between. The CDR3 runs to 14 residues. Germline CDR1 and CDR2: DFQATT and SNEGSKA (reference sequence). DNA for the CDR3: TGCAGTGCTAGAAGGCAGGTAGAGAACACTGAAGCTTTCTTT. Its protein product is CSARRQVENTEAFF.

The rearrangement joins TRBV12-3 or TRBV12-4 to TRBJ2-3; the D is unclear. Trimming pared 7 bases from V and 1 base from J, leaving 6 bases between. The CDR3 has 12 amino acids. This CDR3 reads CASNLGTDTQYF. DNA for the CDR3: TGTGCCAGCAATTTGGGCACAGATACGCAGTATTTT.

The chain combines TRBV29-1 with TRBJ2-1, with unresolved D. Trimming shortened V by 4 bases and J by 4 bases, and 5 bases separated the two germline ends. The CDR3 covers 11 residues. Germline V gene sequence: CDR1 SQVTM, CDR2 ANQGSEA. CDR3 in DNA: TGCAGCGTTGCACAGTACAATGAGCAGTTCTTC. It specifies CSVAQYNEQFF.

This clonotype has at least ten counts. The chain combines TRBV4-3 with TRBJ1-1; D gene uncertain. Germline values: CDR1 LGHNA, CDR2 YSLEER. V was trimmed by 3 bases and J by 1 base, leaving 6 bases between them. The CDR3 contains 13 residues. The CDR3 spells CASSHTRNTEAFF. The DNA of the CDR3 is TGCGCCAGCAGCCACACCAGGAACACTGAAGCTTTCTTT.

This clonotype was counted between two and nine times. The V gene is TRBV27, the J gene TRBJ2-2; D is perhaps TRBD1 (6 bases). This CDR3 is 14 amino acids long. V was cut by 7 bases and J by 2 bases, with 11 bases left in between. In germline, CDR1 is MNHEY, CDR2 SMNVEV (reference sequence). CDR3 in amino acids: CASTTGQNTGELFF. The CDR3, as DNA: TGTGCCAGCACCACGGGACAAAACACCGGGGAGCTGTTTTTT.

With respect to this clonotype: This may be a read error: a much more frequent sequence differs by one nucleotide. The chain has TRBV29-1 and TRBJ1-5; 7 bases are a match to TRBD1. The CDR3 runs 13 residues. Germline V gives CDR1 SQVTM, CDR2 ANQGSEA. CDR3 bases: TGCAGCGCCATGACAGGGAGCAATCAGCCCCACCATTTT. It encodes CSAMTGSNQPHHF.

This clonotype occurred a few times. The chain uses TRBV5-1 and TRBJ2-5, with 13 bases identical to TRBD2. The CDR3 length is 16 residues. V shed 4 bases and J 2 bases; nucleotides not matched to a gene: 5. In germline, CDR1 is SGHRS, CDR2 YFSETQ. CDR3 in amino acids: CASSVGTSGAQETQYF. The CDR3 DNA sequence: TGCGCCAGCAGCGTGGGGACTAGCGGGGCACAAGAGACCCAGTACTTC.

This clonotype was recorded at least ten times. The chain links TRBV11-2 to TRBJ2-7; D unclear. V shed 4 bases and J shed 8 bases, with 12 bases lying between them. This CDR3 region has 12 residues. CDR1 and CDR2 from the germline V gene are SGHAT and FQNNGV. The CDR3: CASSSPAFQQYF. DNA of the CDR3: TGTGCCAGCAGCTCCCCCGCGTTCCAGCAGTACTTC.

This CDR3 is CASSSWTSFGYEQYF. The CDR3 nucleotides read TGTGCCAGCAGCTCATGGACTAGTTTCGGATACGAGCAGTACTTC. The chain employs TRBV11-2 and TRBJ2-7, with 7 bases identical to TRBD2. Trimming took 4 bases from V and 4 from J; bases not matched to a gene: 10. The V gene's germline CDR1 is SGHAT and CDR2 FQNNGV. This CDR3 has 15 residues.